This TCR beta chain was captured by sequencing in a study of control samples from healthy donors and cancer patients. TCRdb's copy holds only in-frame clones and misses some; the assay was immunoSEQ multiplex PCR. The sample records around 41,000 clones, around 83% being singletons. V lost 5 bases to trimming and J lost 0 bases; unmatched junction nucleotides: 9. CDR3 length equals 17 residues. CDR1 is LNHDA, CDR2 SQIVND, per germline (reference sequence). The source is a woman between 55 and 75 years old with lung cancer. Input material: PBMCs. This chain connects TRBV19 to TRBJ2-2; 7 bases align to TRBD1. The CDR3 region is CASSARDSSANTGELFF. The DNA of the CDR3 is TGTGCCAGTAGTGCGAGGGACAGCTCCGCGAACACCGGGGAGCTGTTTTTT.